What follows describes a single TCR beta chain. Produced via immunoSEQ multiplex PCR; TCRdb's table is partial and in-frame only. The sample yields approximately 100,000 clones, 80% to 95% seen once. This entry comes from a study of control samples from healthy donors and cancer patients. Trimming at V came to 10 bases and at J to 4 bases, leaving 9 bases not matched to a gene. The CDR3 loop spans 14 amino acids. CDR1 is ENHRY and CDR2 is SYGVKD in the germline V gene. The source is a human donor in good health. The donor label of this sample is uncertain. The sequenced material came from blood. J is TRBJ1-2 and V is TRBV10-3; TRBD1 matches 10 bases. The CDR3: CATVPGQGIYGYTF. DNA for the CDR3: TGTGCCACCGTGCCGGGACAGGGGATCTATGGCTACACCTTC.